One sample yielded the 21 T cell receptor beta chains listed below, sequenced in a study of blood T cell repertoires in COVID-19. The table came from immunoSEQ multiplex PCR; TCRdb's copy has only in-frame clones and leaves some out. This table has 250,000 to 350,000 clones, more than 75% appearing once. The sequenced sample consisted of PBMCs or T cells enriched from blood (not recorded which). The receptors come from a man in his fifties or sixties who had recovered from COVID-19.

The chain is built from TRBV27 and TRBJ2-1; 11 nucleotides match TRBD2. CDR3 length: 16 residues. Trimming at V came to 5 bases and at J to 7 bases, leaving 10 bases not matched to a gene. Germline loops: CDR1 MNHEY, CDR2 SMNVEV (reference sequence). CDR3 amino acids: CASSTSRLAGRNEQFF. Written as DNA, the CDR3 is TGTGCCAGCAGTACCTCGAGACTAGCGGGAAGAAATGAGCAGTTCTTC.

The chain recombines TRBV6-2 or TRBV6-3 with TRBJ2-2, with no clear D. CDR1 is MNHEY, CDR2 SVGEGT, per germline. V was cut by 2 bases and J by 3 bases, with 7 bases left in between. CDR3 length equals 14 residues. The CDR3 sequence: CASSYLRDTGELFF. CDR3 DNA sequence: TGTGCCAGCAGTTACCTCCGGGACACCGGGGAGCTGTTTTTT.

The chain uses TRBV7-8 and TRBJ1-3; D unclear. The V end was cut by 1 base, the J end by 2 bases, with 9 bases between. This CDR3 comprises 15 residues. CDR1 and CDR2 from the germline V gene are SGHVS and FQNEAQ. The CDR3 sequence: CASSLGGLTGNTIYF. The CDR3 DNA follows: TGTGCCAGCAGCTTAGGAGGGTTAACTGGAAACACCATATATTTT.

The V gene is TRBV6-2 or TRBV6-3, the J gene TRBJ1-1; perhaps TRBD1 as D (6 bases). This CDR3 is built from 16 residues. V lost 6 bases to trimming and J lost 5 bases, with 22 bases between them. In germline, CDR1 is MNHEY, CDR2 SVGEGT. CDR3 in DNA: TGTGCCAGCAGCCAAACCGCAGGGGTCTTAGGGACTGAAGCTTTCTTT. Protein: CASSQTAGVLGTEAFF.

The CDR3 DNA reads TGTGCCAGCAGCTCACCCTCGGGACAGGGGGCACAGGGGGACTATGGCTACACCTTC. Its protein is CASSSPSGQGAQGDYGYTF. The chain joins TRBV5-4 to TRBJ1-2, with TRBD1 matching over 12 bases. The CDR3 runs to 19 residues. The J segment lost 3 bases and the V segment lost 3 bases, leaving 15 bases of the junction unmatched. The germline V gene has CDR1 SGHNT and CDR2 YYREEE (reference sequence).

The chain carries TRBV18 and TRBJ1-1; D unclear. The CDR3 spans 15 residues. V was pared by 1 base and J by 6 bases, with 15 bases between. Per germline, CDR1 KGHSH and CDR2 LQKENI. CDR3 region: CASSPRWAEGSEAFF. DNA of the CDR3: TGTGCCAGCTCACCACGGTGGGCTGAGGGATCTGAAGCTTTCTTT.

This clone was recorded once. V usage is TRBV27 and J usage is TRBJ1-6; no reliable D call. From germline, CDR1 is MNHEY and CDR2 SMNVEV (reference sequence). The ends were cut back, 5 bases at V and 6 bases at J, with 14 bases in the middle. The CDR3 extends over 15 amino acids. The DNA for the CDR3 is TGTGCCAGCAGTCTATGGACGGAGGGTAATTCACCCCTCCACTTT. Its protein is CASSLWTEGNSPLHF.

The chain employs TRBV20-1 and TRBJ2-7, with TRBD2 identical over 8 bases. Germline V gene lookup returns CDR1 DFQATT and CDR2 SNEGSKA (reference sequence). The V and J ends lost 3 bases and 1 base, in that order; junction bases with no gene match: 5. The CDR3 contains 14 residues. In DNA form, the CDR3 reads TGCAGTGCTAGTAAAGCGGGGGTTTCCTACGAGCAGTACTTC. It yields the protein CSASKAGVSYEQYF.

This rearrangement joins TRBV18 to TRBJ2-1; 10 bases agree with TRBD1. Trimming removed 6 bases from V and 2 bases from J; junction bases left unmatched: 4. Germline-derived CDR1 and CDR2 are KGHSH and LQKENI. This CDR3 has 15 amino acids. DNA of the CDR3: TGTGCCAGCTCTCCGGGACAGGGGACCTACAATGAGCAGTTCTTC. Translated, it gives CASSPGQGTYNEQFF.

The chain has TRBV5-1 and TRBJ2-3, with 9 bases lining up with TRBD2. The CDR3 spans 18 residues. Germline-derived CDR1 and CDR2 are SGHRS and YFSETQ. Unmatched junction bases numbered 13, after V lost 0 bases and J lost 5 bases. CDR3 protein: CASSLGLSGRWVGDTQYF. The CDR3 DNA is TGCGCCAGCAGCTTGGGCCTTAGCGGGAGATGGGTAGGAGATACGCAGTATTTT. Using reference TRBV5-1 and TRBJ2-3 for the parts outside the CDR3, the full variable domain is KAGVTQTPRYLIKTRGQQVTLSCSPISGHRSVSWYQQTPGQGLQFLFEYFSETQRNKGNFPGRFSGRQFSNSRSEMNVSTLELGDSALYLCASSLGLSGRWVGDTQYFGPGTRLTVL.

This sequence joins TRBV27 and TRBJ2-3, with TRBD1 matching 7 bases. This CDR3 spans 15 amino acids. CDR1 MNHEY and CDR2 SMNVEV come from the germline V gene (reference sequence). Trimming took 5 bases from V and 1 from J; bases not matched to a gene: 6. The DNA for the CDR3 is TGTGCCAGCAGTCCGGGACAGTTTGGCACAGATACGCAGTATTTT. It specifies CASSPGQFGTDTQYF.

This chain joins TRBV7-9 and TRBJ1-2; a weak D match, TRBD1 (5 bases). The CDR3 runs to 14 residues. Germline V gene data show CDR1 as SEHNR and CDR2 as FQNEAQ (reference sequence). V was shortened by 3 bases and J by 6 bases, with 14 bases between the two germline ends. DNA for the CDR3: TGTGCCAGCAGCTTTGGCGGGGGAAGAGATGGCTACACCTTC. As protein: CASSFGGGRDGYTF.

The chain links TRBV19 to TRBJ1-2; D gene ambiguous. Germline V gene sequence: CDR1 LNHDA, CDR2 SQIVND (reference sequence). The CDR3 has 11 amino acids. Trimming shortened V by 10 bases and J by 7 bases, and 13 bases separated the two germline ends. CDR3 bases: TGTGCCACGGCGGTGACTATTGGCTACACCTTC. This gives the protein CATAVTIGYTF.

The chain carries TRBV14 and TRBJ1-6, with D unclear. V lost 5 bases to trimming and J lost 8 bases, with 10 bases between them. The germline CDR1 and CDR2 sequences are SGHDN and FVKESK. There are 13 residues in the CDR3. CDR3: CASSIVPDSPLHF. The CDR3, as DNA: TGTGCCAGCAGCATCGTTCCGGATTCACCCCTCCACTTT.

The CDR3 here is CASSAGGPYGYTF. The CDR3 DNA sequence: TGTGCCAGCAGTGCAGGGGGTCCCTATGGCTACACCTTC. The chain carries TRBV6-6 and TRBJ1-2; 7 nucleotides line up with TRBD1. The germline gives CDR1 MNHNY, CDR2 SVGAGI (reference sequence). The CDR3 sequence is 13 residues long. J gave up 4 bases and V 5 bases, and 4 bases lay outside the gene matches.

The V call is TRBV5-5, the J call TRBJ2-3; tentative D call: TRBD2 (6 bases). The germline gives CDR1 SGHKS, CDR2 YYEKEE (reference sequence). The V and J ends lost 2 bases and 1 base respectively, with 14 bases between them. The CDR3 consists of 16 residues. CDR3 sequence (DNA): TGTGCCAGCAGCTTAGGCTTAGCGGCCCGCACAGATACGCAGTATTTT. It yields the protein CASSLGLAARTDTQYF. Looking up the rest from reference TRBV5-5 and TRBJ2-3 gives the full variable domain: DAGVTQSPTHLIKTRGQQVTLRCSPISGHKSVSWYQQVLGQGPQFIFQYYEKEERGRGNFPDRFSARQFPNYSSELNVNALLLGDSALYLCASSLGLAARTDTQYFGPGTRLTVL.

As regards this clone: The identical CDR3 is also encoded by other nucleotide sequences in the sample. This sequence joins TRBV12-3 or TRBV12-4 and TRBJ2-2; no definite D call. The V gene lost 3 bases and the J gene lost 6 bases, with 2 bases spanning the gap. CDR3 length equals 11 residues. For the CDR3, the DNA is TGTGCCAGCAGTTTCTCCGGGGAGCTGTTTTTT. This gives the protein CASSFSGELFF.

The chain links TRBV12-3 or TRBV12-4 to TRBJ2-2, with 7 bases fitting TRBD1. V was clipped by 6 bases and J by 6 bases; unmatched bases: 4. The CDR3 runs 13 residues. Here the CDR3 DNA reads TGTGCCAGCAGAGACAGGGTGTCCGGGGAGCTGTTTTTT. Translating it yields CASRDRVSGELFF.

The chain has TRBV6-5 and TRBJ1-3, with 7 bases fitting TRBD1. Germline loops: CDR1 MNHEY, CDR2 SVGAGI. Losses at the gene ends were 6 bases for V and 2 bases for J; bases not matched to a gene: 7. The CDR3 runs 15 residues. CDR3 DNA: TGTGCCAGCAGCCAAACAGGGGTGCCTGGAAACACCATATATTTT. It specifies CASSQTGVPGNTIYF.

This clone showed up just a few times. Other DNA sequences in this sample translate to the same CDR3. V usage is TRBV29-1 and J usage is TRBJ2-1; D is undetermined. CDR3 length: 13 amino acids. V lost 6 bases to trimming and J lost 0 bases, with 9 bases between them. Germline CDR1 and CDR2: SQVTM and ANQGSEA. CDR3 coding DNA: TGCAGCGTGCAGGTGGGCTCCTACAATGAGCAGTTCTTC. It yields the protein CSVQVGSYNEQFF.

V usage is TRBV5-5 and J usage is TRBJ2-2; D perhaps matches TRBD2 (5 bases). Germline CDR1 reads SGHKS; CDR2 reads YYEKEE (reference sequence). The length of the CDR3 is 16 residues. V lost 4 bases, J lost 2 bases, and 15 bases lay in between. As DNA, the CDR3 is TGTGCCAGCAGCCGCTCCTGGGGAGATAACACCGGGGAGCTGTTTTTT. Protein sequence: CASSRSWGDNTGELFF.